This TCR beta chain originates from a study of T cells in Graves' hyperthyroidism and ophthalmopathy. Across the whole study: Pretreatment peripheral blood was obtained at initial diagnosis.

Study outcomes and limitations: Within blood appeared most thyroid clonotypes that had expanded above 0.001. By a 13 V-J model, ophthalmopathy was set apart from stable hyperthyroidism.

This clonotype was observed many times. Antigen specificity is unknown. CDR3 size: 12 residues. V lost 8 bases to trimming and J lost 7 bases; unmatched junction nucleotides: 4. Germline CDR1 is MDHEN and CDR2 is SYDVKM. There were TCR beta CDR3 regions amplified from RNA transcripts. The primer set for the first-round RT-PCR of the TCR CDR3 was HTBI. In TCRdb, the multiplex PCR reads were re-called with MiXCR into one record per CDR3 protein. The table shows hundreds of thousands of distinct CDR3 sequences, with 20% to 25% occurring only once. Clinical Activity Scores of at least 3, NOSPECS grades of at least 4 and durations under 3 months characterized ophthalmopathy patients.

The sequence was obtained from a man aged 25 to 45 with Graves' ophthalmopathy. The gene calls are TRBV28 and TRBJ1-5, with 8 nucleotides matching TRBD1. The sequenced material came from blood. The CDR3 nucleotides are TGTGCCAGCGGGACAGGTTGGCAGCCCCAGCATTTT. It encodes CASGTGWQPQHF.